This TCR beta chain appears in the sequencing data of a study of shared clonotypes between healthy human individuals. Study as a whole: Each donor's CD8 memory used one plate, CD8 naive two, each CD4 subset three.

Study outcomes and limitations: Enrolling few donors narrowed the genetic and exposure-history diversity that was represented. Generation probability values for non-shared clonotypes were lower than those for clonotypes shared by all four donors.

Positive CCR7 selection of CD45RO-negative cells yielded the naive CD8 cells, and terminally differentiated effector memory CD45RA+ cells were excluded. This clone occurred once. Its antigen is unidentified. Germline lookup yields CDR1 SGHAT and CDR2 FQNNGV. The CDR3 spans 14 residues. Trimming stripped 0 bases from V and 8 bases from J, with 11 bases between. TCRdb keeps only in-frame clones here, not all; method: immunoSEQ multiplex PCR. The sample holds some 2 million clones, roughly 94% seen once. The chain is built from TRBV11-2 and TRBJ2-1; maybe TRBD1 (5 bases). The sample consisted of naive CD8+ T cells sorted from blood. The clonotype was recovered from a young man in good health. Here the CDR3 reads CASSLEGQWDEQFF. CDR3 in DNA: TGTGCCAGCAGCTTAGAAGGACAATGGGATGAGCAGTTCTTC.